The 23 T cell receptor beta chains reported below all come from one sample, sequenced in a study of CD8+CD57+ T cells in acquired aplastic anemia. TCR beta VDJ and CDR3 profiling used genomic DNA as template. In TCRdb, the reads were re-called with MiXCR into one record per CDR3 protein. The data show some 180,000 distinct CDR3 sequences, about 47% seen once. Sequences were obtained from sorted CD4+, CD8+, or CD8+CD57+ T cells (not recorded which) from PBMCs. All receptors derive from a human donor in good health.

This clonotype appeared a few times. The J gene is TRBJ1-5, the V gene TRBV6-5; D remains unclear. This CDR3 has 17 residues. V was pared by 4 bases and J by 0 bases, with 16 bases between. Germline V gene lookup returns CDR1 MNHEY and CDR2 SVGAGI. DNA of the CDR3: TGTGCCAGCAGTTGGCTTAACGTGCGCCATAGCAATCAGCCCCAGCATTTT. This gives the protein CASSWLNVRHSNQPQHF.

This clonotype was seen ten or more times. The V call is TRBV24-1, the J call TRBJ2-1; TRBD1 matches 10 bases. Trimming at V came to 4 bases and at J to 6 bases, leaving 11 bases not matched to a gene. CDR3 length: 17 amino acids. The V gene's germline CDR1 is KGHDR and CDR2 SFDVKD. The CDR3 loop reads CATSDPNRDRGANEQFF. DNA for the CDR3: TGTGCCACCAGTGACCCCAACCGGGACAGGGGCGCCAATGAGCAGTTCTTC.

There are many counts of this clonotype. The V call is TRBV24-1, the J call TRBJ2-3; D ambiguous. The CDR3 loop spans 15 amino acids. Germline V gene sequence: CDR1 KGHDR, CDR2 SFDVKD. Trimming took 3 bases from V and 4 from J, leaving 13 bases between them. The CDR3 loop reads CATSDVSGPADTQYF. CDR3 bases: TGTGCCACCAGTGATGTGTCGGGTCCCGCAGATACGCAGTATTTT.

Concerning this clonotype: A read error may explain this, as a much larger clone is one base away. The V gene is TRBV11-1, the J gene TRBJ2-1, with 8 bases identical to TRBD2. Germline V gene data show CDR1 as SGHAT and CDR2 as FQDESV (reference sequence). Trimming took 1 base from V and 5 from J; bases not matched to a gene: 4. The CDR3 consists of 15 residues. CDR3 sequence (DNA): TGTGCCAGCAGCTTAGTGGGACTAGTCAACAATGAGCAGTTCTTC. Protein sequence: CASSLVGLVNNEQFF. The full variable domain, with the rest looked up from reference TRBV11-1 and TRBJ2-1, is EAEVAQSPRYKITEKSQAVAFWCDPISGHATLYWYRQILGQGPELLVQFQDESVVDDSQLPKDRFSAERLKGVDSTLKIQPAELGDSAMYLCASSLVGLVNNEQFFGPGTRLTVL.

This clonotype was recorded at least ten times. V is TRBV4-1 and J is TRBJ2-7; 7 positions match TRBD2. Per germline, CDR1 MGHRA and CDR2 YSYEKL. The CDR3 has 15 amino acids. Germline trimming cut 0 bases from V and 3 bases from J; bases unmatched to any gene: 5. In nucleotides, the CDR3 is TGCGCCAGCAGCCAAGATGGGGGAGGGAACTACGAGCAGTACTTC. Translating it yields CASSQDGGGNYEQYF.

This clonotype was seen more than once but under ten times. The chain employs TRBV10-3 and TRBJ1-4; 7 nucleotides align to TRBD1. The germline V gene encodes CDR1 ENHRY and CDR2 SYGVKD. The J segment lost 6 bases and the V segment lost 10 bases, leaving 11 bases of the junction unmatched. CDR3 length equals 14 residues. The CDR3 reads CASRGGGFDEKLFF. The CDR3 DNA reads TGTGCCAGCAGGGGGGGGGGATTTGATGAAAAACTGTTTTTT.

This clonotype appeared many times. The V call is TRBV20-1, the J call TRBJ1-1; D uncertain. The germline V gene has CDR1 DFQATT and CDR2 SNEGSKA (reference sequence). The CDR3 spans 13 residues. V was trimmed by 1 base and J by 1 base, leaving 7 bases between them. Written as DNA, the CDR3 is TGCAGTGCTAGAGTCTTGGGGAACACTGAAGCTTTCTTT. Its translation: CSARVLGNTEAFF.

The chain has TRBV5-1 and TRBJ2-1; D is perhaps TRBD2 (5 bases). V lost 5 bases and J 7 bases, leaving 19 bases between the germline ends. Germline V lookup: CDR1 SGHRS, CDR2 YFSETQ. The CDR3 runs to 15 residues. The DNA for the CDR3 is TGCGCCAGCAGGCCCATTGTGAGTAGCGATAATGAGCAGTTCTTC. This sequence encodes CASRPIVSSDNEQFF.

A single count supports this clonotype. V and J are TRBV7-3 and TRBJ2-5, with a possible D match to TRBD2 (6 bases). The germline V gene has CDR1 SGHTA and CDR2 FQGTGA. Trimming shortened V by 4 bases and J by 4 bases, and 10 bases separated the two germline ends. The CDR3 totals 13 residues. The CDR3 DNA is TGTGCCAGCAGCTCGGGAGTTGGAGAGACCCAGTACTTC. This gives the protein CASSSGVGETQYF.

This clonotype occurred a few times. The rearrangement uses TRBV3-1 and TRBJ2-5, with 9 bases matching TRBD1. The CDR3 runs to 15 residues. V shed 5 bases, J shed 5 bases, and the junction held 9 bases outside the gene matches. Germline V CDR1 and CDR2: LGHDT, YNNKEL (reference sequence). The CDR3 DNA is TGTGCCAGCAGCTCCCGACAGGGGGTATGGGAGACCCAGTACTTC. It translates to CASSSRQGVWETQYF.

This clonotype was recorded many times. The chain carries TRBV4-1 and TRBJ2-1, with TRBD2 identical over 11 bases. Per germline, CDR1 MGHRA and CDR2 YSYEKL. The CDR3 is 16 amino acids. V lost 4 bases, J lost 6 bases, and 8 bases stayed unmatched. The CDR3 reads CASSPGLAGRINEQFF. In DNA, the CDR3 is TGCGCCAGCAGCCCAGGACTAGCGGGCCGGATCAATGAGCAGTTCTTC.

The rearrangement joins TRBV10-3 to TRBJ2-5; TRBD1 might be the D (5 bases). The CDR3 totals 14 residues. Germline V gives CDR1 ENHRY, CDR2 SYGVKD. Between the trimmed V and J ends, which lost 5 bases and 3 bases, there was a span of 13 bases. This CDR3 is CAISQAGPKETQYF. In DNA, the CDR3 is TGTGCCATCAGTCAGGCAGGGCCCAAAGAGACCCAGTACTTC.

The chain couples TRBV29-1 to TRBJ1-6; TRBD1 might be the D (6 bases). The ends were cut back, 4 bases at V and 5 bases at J, with 9 bases in the middle. Germline V gene lookup returns CDR1 SQVTM and CDR2 ANQGSEA. CDR3 length: 13 residues. CDR3 residues: CSVGTADNSPLHF. Written as DNA, the CDR3 is TGCAGCGTTGGGACAGCAGATAATTCACCCCTCCACTTT.

V usage is TRBV5-6 and J usage is TRBJ2-5, with D perhaps being TRBD1 or TRBD2 (5 bases each). V gave up 1 base and J gave up 2 bases, with 12 bases separating them. The germline CDR1 and CDR2 sequences are SGHDT and YYEEEE. The CDR3 runs to 15 residues. CDR3 amino acids: CASSLWGGSQETQYF. The DNA of the CDR3 is TGTGCCAGCAGCTTGTGGGGCGGGTCTCAAGAGACCCAGTACTTC.

This clonotype was picked up one time. The rearrangement links TRBV7-8 to TRBJ2-3; D possibly corresponds to TRBD2 (5 bases). Germline V CDR1 and CDR2: SGHVS, FQNEAQ. The V and J ends lost 4 bases and 3 bases respectively, with 8 bases between them. The CDR3 contains 13 residues. The CDR3 nucleotides read TGTGCCAGCAGCTCCTCGGGAACAGATACGCAGTATTTT. Translating it yields CASSSSGTDTQYF.

This clonotype has at least ten counts. V is TRBV20-1 and J is TRBJ2-7, with 9 bases lining up with TRBD2. The CDR3 length is 12 residues. The germline CDR1 and CDR2 sequences are DFQATT and SNEGSKA (reference sequence). The V segment lost 3 bases and the J segment 5 bases; nucleotides outside the gene matches: 2. The CDR3 reads CSASQREDEQYF. CDR3 nucleotide sequence: TGCAGTGCTAGCCAGCGGGAGGACGAGCAGTACTTC.

The rearrangement uses TRBV7-3 and TRBJ2-7; tentative D call: TRBD1 (6 bases). Trimming took off 2 bases at V and 3 bases at J, with 14 bases between the two ends. Germline-derived CDR1 and CDR2 are SGHTA and FQGTGA. This CDR3 is built from 15 residues. The CDR3 DNA is TGTGCCAGCAGCTTAGGAAACAGGGATGGCTACGAGCAGTACTTC. This translates into CASSLGNRDGYEQYF.

This clonotype was counted ten times or more. The V and J genes are TRBV2 and TRBJ2-6; D remains ambiguous. This CDR3 has 15 residues. Germline-derived CDR1 and CDR2 are SNHLY and FYNNEI. Trimming took off 2 bases at V and 1 base at J, with 6 bases between the two ends. Here the CDR3 reads CASSESRSGANVLTF. CDR3 nucleotide sequence: TGTGCCAGCAGTGAAAGTAGATCTGGGGCCAACGTCCTGACTTTC. Based on the CDR3 plus reference TRBV2 and TRBJ2-6, the full variable domain is EPEVTQTPSHQVTQMGQEVILRCVPISNHLYFYWYRQILGQKVEFLVSFYNNEISEKSEIFDDQFSVERPDGSNFTLKIRSTKLEDSAMYFCASSESRSGANVLTFGAGSRLTVL.

This clonotype was recorded many times. The rearrangement links TRBV20-1 to TRBJ2-5, with 10 bases aligning to TRBD2. CDR1 DFQATT and CDR2 SNEGSKA come from the germline V gene (reference sequence). The CDR3 is 14 amino acids. V shed 1 base, J shed 4 bases, and the junction held 3 bases outside the gene matches. The CDR3 region has the DNA TGCAGTGCTAGAGGTTCTAGCGGGAGAGAGACCCAGTACTTC. Protein sequence: CSARGSSGRETQYF.

This clonotype was picked up one time. This chain links TRBV2 with TRBJ2-3; D gene uncertain. In germline, CDR1 is SNHLY, CDR2 FYNNEI. The CDR3 has 13 residues. Trimming stripped 8 bases from V and 1 base from J, with 10 bases between. The CDR3 region is CASQERGTDTQYF. The CDR3 DNA is TGTGCCAGCCAGGAGCGCGGCACAGATACGCAGTATTTT. The variable domain in full, completed from reference TRBV2 and TRBJ2-3, reads EPEVTQTPSHQVTQMGQEVILRCVPISNHLYFYWYRQILGQKVEFLVSFYNNEISEKSEIFDDQFSVERPDGSNFTLKIRSTKLEDSAMYFCASQERGTDTQYFGPGTRLTVL.

This clonotype was recorded a few times. V gene TRBV6-1 combines with J gene TRBJ2-2; TRBD1 matches at 10 bases. After removal of 7 bases from V and 3 bases from J, the junction contained 8 bases not matched to a gene. In germline, CDR1 is MNHNS, CDR2 SASEGT. This CDR3 is built from 16 residues. The chain's CDR3 is CASIRTGGSDTGELFF. The CDR3 DNA follows: TGTGCCAGCATACGGACAGGGGGATCGGACACCGGGGAGCTGTTTTTT.

This clonotype occurred a few times. A much larger clone sits a single nucleotide away, making a read error possible. The J gene is TRBJ2-1, the V gene TRBV9, with D perhaps matching TRBD2 (5 bases). This CDR3 region has 15 residues. Looked up from germline, CDR1 is SGDLS and CDR2 is YYNGEE. CDR3: CASSVGLASYDEQFF. The CDR3, as DNA: TGTGCCAGCAGCGTGGGCCTAGCTTCCTACGATGAGCAGTTCTTC.

The table lists this clonotype with a count of one. The chain uses TRBV7-6 and TRBJ2-7, with D maybe TRBD1 (6 bases). Germline V CDR1 and CDR2: SGHVS, FNYEAQ. The CDR3 is 13 residues long. The V gene lost 5 bases and the J gene lost 6 bases, with 14 bases spanning the gap. CDR3 residues: CASSLTGNGEQYF. Written as DNA, the CDR3 is TGTGCCAGCAGCCTAACAGGGAACGGCGAGCAGTACTTC.